Below, 26 T cell receptor beta chains from the same sample are listed, as sequenced in a study of cytomegalovirus exposure and HLA in healthy donors. The PCR used 60 Vbeta and 13 Jbeta primers. Repertoires were generated with immunoSEQ multiplex PCR, while TCRdb's copy carries only in-frame clones and drops some. The table lists roughly 200,000 clones, roughly 79% of them singletons, with approximately 2% in the top ten. Sequenced: PBMCs. These receptors came from a man younger than 45 in good health and CMV-seronegative.

This clone appeared once. The genes are TRBV28 and TRBJ2-7, with unresolved D. The CDR3 totals 11 residues. V shed 3 bases and J shed 6 bases, with 6 bases lying between them. Per germline, CDR1 MDHEN and CDR2 SYDVKM. This CDR3 reads CASSLWAEQYF. As DNA, the CDR3 is TGTGCCAGCAGTTTGTGGGCCGAGCAGTACTTC. Full variable domain (missing parts from reference TRBV28 and TRBJ2-7): DVKVTQSSRYLVKRTGEKVFLECVQDMDHENMFWYRQDPGLGLRLIYFSYDVKMKEKGDIPEGYSVSREKKERFSLILESASTNQTSMYLCASSLWAEQYFGPGTRLTVT.

This chain uses TRBV5-1 with TRBJ2-1; 11 bases are a match to TRBD2. CDR1 and CDR2 from the germline V gene are SGHRS and YFSETQ. V trimming: 1 base; J trimming: 3 bases; junction bases outside the gene matches: 3. The CDR3 is 16 amino acids. The CDR3 loop reads CASSLTSGSIYNEQFF. The CDR3 DNA follows: TGCGCCAGCAGCTTGACTAGCGGGAGTATCTACAATGAGCAGTTCTTC.

The V gene is TRBV30, the J gene TRBJ2-2, with D perhaps matching TRBD2 (5 bases). CDR3 length: 15 amino acids. V lost 4 bases to trimming and J lost 3 bases, with 15 bases between them. Germline lookup yields CDR1 GTSNPN and CDR2 SVGIG (reference sequence). DNA for the CDR3: TGTGCCTGGAAACTAGGTCAAACTTACACCGGGGAGCTGTTTTTT. Its protein product is CAWKLGQTYTGELFF. Filled out from reference TRBV30 and TRBJ2-2, the complete variable domain reads SQTIHQWPATLVQPVGSPLSLECTVEGTSNPNLYWYRQAAGRGLQLLFYSVGIGQISSEVPQNLSASRPQDRQFILSSKKLLLSDSGFYLCAWKLGQTYTGELFFGEGSRLTVL.

The V call is TRBV18, the J call TRBJ2-7; 13 bases are a match to TRBD2. Trimming took 3 bases from V and 3 from J; bases not matched to a gene: 14. CDR1 is KGHSH, CDR2 LQKENI, per germline. The CDR3 loop spans 19 amino acids. The CDR3 DNA is TGTGCCAGCTCACCGGGGACTAGCGGGAATCGGGGAACTCGCTACGAGCAGTACTTC. Translating it yields CASSPGTSGNRGTRYEQYF.

V is TRBV6-4 and J is TRBJ1-1; 8 nucleotides agree with TRBD1. This CDR3 has 16 residues. Germline V gene data show CDR1 as MRHNA and CDR2 as SNTAGT. V dropped 0 bases and J dropped 6; count of bases not matched to a gene: 9. CDR3 DNA: TGTGCCAGCAGTGACTCAGGGACAGGACCGGGCTCTGAAGCTTTCTTT. Translation gives CASSDSGTGPGSEAFF.

The chain recombines TRBV28 with TRBJ2-7, with D perhaps matching TRBD2 (6 bases). Trimming stripped 5 bases from V and 3 bases from J, with 17 bases between. The CDR3 spans 15 residues. Germline lookup yields CDR1 MDHEN and CDR2 SYDVKM. The CDR3: CASSRSRGSDYEQYF. The CDR3 DNA reads as TGTGCCAGCAGTAGAAGTCGGGGGTCAGACTACGAGCAGTACTTC.

The chain has TRBV6-6 and TRBJ2-7; 8 positions match TRBD2. Germline CDR1 is MNHNY and CDR2 is SVGAGI (reference sequence). The ends lost 0 bases at V and 5 bases at J; junction bases unmatched: 9. The CDR3 is 16 amino acids. In nucleotides, the CDR3 is TGTGCCAGCAGTTACTCTCGGGAGGGAGGGGCCGACGAGCAGTACTTC. Its protein is CASSYSREGGADEQYF.

This clone appeared a single time. The gene calls are TRBV7-9 and TRBJ1-4, with D uncertain. Deletions cut 5 bases from V and 8 bases from J, with 9 bases between. Germline CDR1 SEHNR, CDR2 FQNEAQ (reference sequence). The CDR3 totals 12 residues. The CDR3 reads CASSLEEEKLFF. DNA for the CDR3: TGTGCCAGCAGCCTGGAGGAGGAAAAACTGTTTTTT.

The chain employs TRBV28 and TRBJ2-5, with D uncertain. The germline V gene encodes CDR1 MDHEN and CDR2 SYDVKM. The CDR3 consists of 15 residues. The V gene lost 6 bases and the J gene lost 3 bases, with 17 bases spanning the gap. The CDR3 loop reads CASRGAHDMKETQYF. As DNA, the CDR3 is TGTGCCAGCAGGGGTGCCCACGACATGAAAGAGACCCAGTACTTC.

This sequence joins TRBV11-3 and TRBJ2-1, with a weak D call TRBD2 (7 bases). V lost 5 bases and J lost 5, with 16 bases in between. Germline V gene sequence: CDR1 SGHNT, CDR2 YENEEA. The CDR3 loop spans 15 amino acids. The CDR3 DNA reads TGTGCCAGCAGCCCGGGGGGTACAGGGCACAATGAGCAGTTCTTC. Its protein is CASSPGGTGHNEQFF.

V usage is TRBV27 and J usage is TRBJ1-1; TRBD1 matches at 7 bases. This CDR3 comprises 16 residues. Losses at the gene ends were 6 bases for V and 2 bases for J; bases not matched to a gene: 12. Germline values: CDR1 MNHEY, CDR2 SMNVEV (reference sequence). CDR3 loop: CASRKSPGQINTEAFF. The DNA of the CDR3 is TGTGCCAGCAGGAAATCCCCGGGACAGATAAACACTGAAGCTTTCTTT.

The chain uses TRBV11-2 and TRBJ2-3; perhaps TRBD2 as D (6 bases). V dropped 5 bases and J dropped 4 bases, with 22 bases sitting between them. The CDR3 totals 17 residues. Germline values: CDR1 SGHAT, CDR2 FQNNGV. CDR3 sequence: CASSPGAGTERADTQYF. CDR3 bases: TGTGCCAGCAGCCCCGGCGCAGGGACCGAGCGGGCAGATACGCAGTATTTT.

The chain recombines TRBV28 with TRBJ2-7; TRBD2 agrees at 10 bases. V shed 10 bases, J shed 3 bases, and the junction held 3 bases outside the gene matches. This CDR3 comprises 12 residues. Germline V CDR1 and CDR2: MDHEN, SYDVKM. The CDR3 sequence: CATRTSGYEQYF. The CDR3, as DNA: TGTGCCACCAGGACTAGCGGCTACGAGCAGTACTTC.

The rearrangement links TRBV9 to TRBJ2-1; 11 bases align to TRBD2. Germline V lookup: CDR1 SGDLS, CDR2 YYNGEE. There are 15 residues in the CDR3. After removal of 4 bases from V and 6 bases from J, the junction contained 6 bases not matched to a gene. CDR3 coding DNA: TGTGCCAGCAGCCTGGGACTAGCGGAAATCAATGAGCAGTTCTTC. It specifies CASSLGLAEINEQFF.

The CDR3 DNA sequence: TGTGCCAGCAGCTTTGGACAGTTCCCCGGCGAGCAGTACTTC. This gives the protein CASSFGQFPGEQYF. This chain joins TRBV5-7 and TRBJ2-7; maybe TRBD1 (6 bases). TRBV5-7 carries the ORF label, with uncertain function. Deletions cut 2 bases from V and 6 bases from J, with 15 bases between. This CDR3 comprises 14 residues.

V gene TRBV28 combines with J gene TRBJ2-1, with 8 nucleotides matching TRBD2. V was clipped by 2 bases and J by 0 bases; unmatched bases: 12. This CDR3 contains 19 residues. Germline CDR1 MDHEN, CDR2 SYDVKM. The CDR3 here is CASSLPTSGTKSSYNEQFF. The CDR3 DNA reads TGTGCCAGCAGTTTACCCACTAGCGGTACCAAGAGCTCCTACAATGAGCAGTTCTTC.

The J gene is TRBJ1-2, the V gene TRBV27, with a weak D call TRBD1 (5 bases). Germline V gene sequence: CDR1 MNHEY, CDR2 SMNVEV (reference sequence). CDR3 size: 14 residues. The V end was cut by 3 bases, the J end by 3 bases, with 11 bases between. CDR3 bases: TGTGCCAGCAGTTTCTTAGGGGATGACTATGGCTACACCTTC. Translation gives CASSFLGDDYGYTF.

The chain employs TRBV9 and TRBJ2-7, with 9 bases matching TRBD2. CDR3 length equals 15 residues. The V segment lost 3 bases and the J segment 0 bases; nucleotides outside the gene matches: 4. Per germline, CDR1 SGDLS and CDR2 YYNGEE. The CDR3 sequence is CASSGSGRNSYEQYF. The DNA for the CDR3 is TGTGCCAGCAGCGGTAGCGGGAGAAACTCCTACGAGCAGTACTTC.

The chain is built from TRBV14 and TRBJ2-1, with D possibly matching TRBD2 (6 bases). Germline CDR1 SGHDN, CDR2 FVKESK. This CDR3 spans 16 amino acids. V shed 3 bases and J shed 1 base, with 13 bases lying between them. As DNA, the CDR3 is TGTGCCAGCAGCCATGGTATAGCGGATTCCTACAATGAGCAGTTCTTC. Protein: CASSHGIADSYNEQFF.

The chain is built from TRBV29-1 and TRBJ2-1; no definite D call. CDR3 length equals 11 residues. V was clipped by 5 bases and J by 8 bases, with 10 bases between them. Germline CDR1 and CDR2: SQVTM and ANQGSEA. CDR3 protein: CSVSQSYEQFF. The DNA of the CDR3 is TGCAGCGTTTCTCAGTCGTATGAGCAGTTCTTC.

CDR3 loop: CASKLAGSTDTQYF. CDR3 DNA: TGTGCCAGCAAACTGGCGGGTAGCACAGATACGCAGTATTTT. The chain carries TRBV27 and TRBJ2-3; maybe TRBD2 (5 bases). Germline values: CDR1 MNHEY, CDR2 SMNVEV (reference sequence). The CDR3 covers 14 residues. V was pared by 7 bases and J by 0 bases, with 11 bases between.

The chain recombines TRBV7-6 with TRBJ2-3; 9 nucleotides line up with TRBD2. With V trimmed by 1 base and J by 4 bases, 9 bases remained unmatched. Per germline, CDR1 SGHVS and CDR2 FNYEAQ. The CDR3 is made up of 17 amino acids. The CDR3 here is CASSLGASGIVADTQYF. CDR3 nucleotides: TGTGCCAGCAGCTTAGGGGCTAGCGGGATTGTTGCAGATACGCAGTATTTT.

The V and J genes are TRBV9 and TRBJ1-1; 8 nucleotides align to TRBD1. Unmatched junction bases numbered 13, after V lost 4 bases and J lost 11 bases. Germline-derived CDR1 and CDR2 are SGDLS and YYNGEE. The length of the CDR3 is 14 residues. The CDR3 spells CASSPHMTGEVAFF. The CDR3 nucleotides read TGTGCCAGCAGCCCTCACATGACAGGGGAGGTGGCTTTCTTT. Based on the CDR3 plus reference TRBV9 and TRBJ1-1, the full variable domain is DSGVTQTPKHLITATGQRVTLRCSPRSGDLSVYWYQQSLDQGLQFLIQYYNGEERAKGNILERFSAQQFPDLHSELNLSSLELGDSALYFCASSPHMTGEVAFFGQGTRLTVV.

V is TRBV5-1 and J is TRBJ2-5, with D possibly TRBD2 on 6 matching bases. V gave up 3 bases and J gave up 5 bases, with 14 bases separating them. Germline-derived CDR1 and CDR2 are SGHRS and YFSETQ. The CDR3 spans 14 residues. The CDR3 loop is CASSSMTSSETQYF. The CDR3 region has the DNA TGCGCCAGCAGCTCCATGACTAGTTCGGAGACCCAGTACTTC.

V gene TRBV7-8 combines with J gene TRBJ1-4; 8 positions match TRBD1. V trimming: 5 bases; J trimming: 8 bases; junction bases outside the gene matches: 10. This CDR3 region has 15 residues. Germline V gene lookup returns CDR1 SGHVS and CDR2 FQNEAQ. CDR3 nucleotides: TGTGCCAGCAGCCCATGGACAGGGAGGGAGGAAAAACTGTTTTTT. It encodes CASSPWTGREEKLFF.

The CDR3 spells CAWSPPGLAGTNYYEQYF. CDR3 coding DNA: TGTGCCTGGAGTCCTCCGGGACTAGCGGGAACCAATTACTACGAGCAGTACTTC. J is TRBJ2-7 and V is TRBV30, with 13 bases matching TRBD2. Germline CDR1 and CDR2: GTSNPN and SVGIG (reference sequence). This CDR3 has 18 amino acids. After removal of 2 bases from V and 3 bases from J, the junction contained 13 bases not matched to a gene.